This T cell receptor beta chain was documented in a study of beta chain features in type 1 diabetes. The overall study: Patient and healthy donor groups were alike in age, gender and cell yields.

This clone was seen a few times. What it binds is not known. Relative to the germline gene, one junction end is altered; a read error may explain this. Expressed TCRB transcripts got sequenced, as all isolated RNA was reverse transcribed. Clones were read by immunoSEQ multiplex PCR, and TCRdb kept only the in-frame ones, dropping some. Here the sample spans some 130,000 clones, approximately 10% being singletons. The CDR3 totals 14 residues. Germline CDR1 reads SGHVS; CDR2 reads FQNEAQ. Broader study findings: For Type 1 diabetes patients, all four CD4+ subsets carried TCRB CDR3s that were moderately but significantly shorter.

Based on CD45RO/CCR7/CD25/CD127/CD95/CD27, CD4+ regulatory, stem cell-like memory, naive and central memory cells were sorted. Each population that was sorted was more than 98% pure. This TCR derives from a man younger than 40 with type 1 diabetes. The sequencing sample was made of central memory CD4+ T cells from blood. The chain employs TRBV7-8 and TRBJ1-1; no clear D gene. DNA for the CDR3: TGTGCCAGCAGCTTAGCGCCAAAATACACCGAAGCTTTCTTT. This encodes CASSLAPKYTEAFF.